This T cell receptor beta chain was sequenced for a study of T cell repertoires in cytomegalovirus infection. Notes on the study in general: HLA-C-restricted CMV-specific TCR beta clonotypes prevailed in the ex vivo response.

One entry per CDR3 protein results from TCRdb running MiXCR on the reads. The sample has about 770,000 distinct CDR3 sequences; 25% to 30% are singletons. As to this clonotype: The antigen is not known.

This CDR3 has 14 amino acids. The junction had 4 bases not matched to a gene; V was cut back by 6 bases and J by 4 bases. The germline V gene encodes CDR1 MNHNY and CDR2 SVGAGI (reference sequence). The sequence was obtained from a human donor in good health (CMV status not recorded). Some clones in this sample may be carry-over from other donors' samples. Sequences were derived from cultured CD8+ T cells from PBMCs, sampled from culture after CMV antigen stimulation. The chain joins TRBV6-6 to TRBJ2-4, with 9 bases aligning to TRBD2. CDR3 loop: CASSQRGAKNIQYF. The CDR3 coding sequence is TGTGCCAGCAGCCAGCGGGGGGCGAAAAACATTCAGTACTTC.